This T cell receptor (beta chain) was captured in a study of T cell responses to AZD1222 COVID-19 vaccine (dated by TCRdb to about 2021). The study in broad terms: AZD1222 recipients with second doses at about 4 weeks or about 12 weeks were pooled, because spike-specific TCR depth and breadth did not differ between schedules. A total of approximately 250 trial participants underwent TCR sequencing, of whom about 210 had received two doses of AZD1222 and around 25 had received two doses of the MenACWY control vaccine. Trial participants were enrolled into age subgroups of 18-55, 56-69 and 70-plus years, which contained 148, 28 and 57 TCR-sequenced participants, respectively. General study outcomes and caveats: Spike-specific TCR breadth and depth rose significantly after two AZD1222 doses compared with day 0 and with MenACWY recipients. Participants were mostly white British and included more females than males, and it was suggested by the authors that clonal diversity may have been underestimated. Conclusions about previously exposed vaccinees are limited because only five to seven AZD1222 recipients were SARS-CoV-2 seropositive at baseline. Because no day 14 peak-response samples were available, repertoires were characterized only after the peak T cell response. Vaccine-associated CD4 TCRs spanned the whole spike protein, with dominant responses in regions 160-218 and 743-854. The 56-69-year group was small, and its depth increase did not reach significance, likely because of low power. Nearly half of unique spike-specific TCRs reportedly recognized epitopes outside regions mutated in the B.1.351 and B.1.1.7 variants.

The CDR3 regions of human TCRbeta chains were analyzed by immunosequencing. Turning to the authors' computational methods: Repertoire TCRs were matched against a reference library of SARS-CoV-2-specific TCRs generated with the MIRA antigen-specificity platform. Breadth was defined as the fraction of unique TCRs that were SARS-CoV-2-associated. Depth was defined as the fraction of total T cells that were SARS-CoV-2-associated. Using the MIRA data, each spike-specific TCR was mapped to the spike region that the TCR reacts to and placed in a CD4 or CD8 class. Log10-transformed breadth and depth values were compared by one-way ANOVA with Sidak's multiple comparisons tests. TCRdb re-hosts the immuneACCESS table, in-frame sequences only. Its copies lack some clones; in the studies checked, an unresolved V gene accounts for under half of them, and the cause for the rest is not known. That table is the source of V, J and clone size, and D and trimming were worked out from the DNA. A total of roughly 250,000 clones appear in this sample, about 92% of them only once. Less than 0.6% of the sample is in the top ten clones.

Concerning this clone itself: The clone's antigen remains unknown. No per-base quality is available; no much larger clone lies one base away.

The time point label here, explained by the study, means: baseline before first vaccination. Vaccinee samples came from UK trials COV001 and COV002, including a single-blind randomized controlled phase 2/3 trial of AZD1222 (ChAdOx1 nCoV-19) in healthy adults. For TCRbeta chain sequencing, PBMC samples were collected from trial participants at day 0 and at day 28 after the second dose. Trimming at the junction amounts to 1 base on V and 4 bases on J, and the germline ends lie 13 bases apart. The cysteine opens and the phenylalanine closes a CDR3 of 15 amino acids. This entry keeps only the CDR3 DNA: 45 bases, framed from base 1. The germline V gene gives CDR1 as MNHNS and CDR2 as SASEGT.

This material consisted of peripheral blood, taken on day 0 of AZD1222 vaccination. The rearranged segments are TRBV6-1 and TRBJ1-2; the D gene is not confidently resolved. The sequence was collected from an adult in good health. The CDR3 protein: CASSEVPTSPYGYTF. Here is the DNA: TGTGCCAGCAGTGAAGTACCCACCTCCCCCTATGGCTACACCTTC.